This TCR beta chain appears in the sequencing data of a study of PD-1 blockade in classical Hodgkin lymphoma. Study-wide results and caveats: By C4D1, diversity of CD4+ TCRs had risen significantly, whereas that of CD8+ TCRs had not.

Every patient was affected by relapse after autologous stem cell transplantation, while exposure to brentuximab vedotin was not uniform. In regard to this clone: The antigen is not known.

Germline CDR1 and CDR2: SGDLS and YYNGEE. The CDR3 extends over 17 amino acids. V lost 4 bases to trimming and J lost 0 bases; unmatched junction nucleotides: 9. Here immunoSEQ multiplex PCR was the method, and the copy in TCRdb shows in-frame clones only, minus some. Of over 3,500 clones listed, under 75% are singletons. Here the sequenced sample was peripheral blood mononuclear cells (PBMCs), taken at baseline. The origin of this receptor is a human donor with classical Hodgkin lymphoma. The chain joins TRBV9 to TRBJ2-2; 7 nucleotides match TRBD2. The CDR3 region has the DNA TGTGCCAGCAGCCCTCAGATCGGGGGGTCGAACACCGGGGAGCTGTTTTTT. As protein: CASSPQIGGSNTGELFF.